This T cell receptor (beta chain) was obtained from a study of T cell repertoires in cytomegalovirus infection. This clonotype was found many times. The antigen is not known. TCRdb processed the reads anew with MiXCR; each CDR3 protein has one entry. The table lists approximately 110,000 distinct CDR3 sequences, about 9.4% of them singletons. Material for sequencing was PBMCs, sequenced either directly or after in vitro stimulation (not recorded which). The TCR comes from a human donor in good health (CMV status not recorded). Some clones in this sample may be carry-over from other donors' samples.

The CDR3 bases are TGTGCCAGCAGCTTAGACCCCGGGGTGGAGACCCAGTACTTC. Residues: CASSLDPGVETQYF. V and J are TRBV7-6 and TRBJ2-5; TRBD2 might be the D (5 bases). The germline V gene has CDR1 SGHVS and CDR2 FNYEAQ. The CDR3 has 14 residues. Trimming took 1 base from V and 5 from J, leaving 11 bases between them.